Described below is a single T cell receptor (beta chain) sequence and its context. The sample is drawn from a study of PD-L1 blockade in urothelial cancer. Overall study: About 90% of the roughly 30 patients were men who had bladder-origin urothelial cancer. Blood analyses occurred 3 weeks (second dose) and 6 weeks post treatment start. A median of approximately 140,000 T cells was found in the blood samples.

As for time point: peripheral blood 6 weeks after treatment start. Locally advanced or metastatic urothelial carcinoma was present in patients. Clones were sequenced by immunoSEQ multiplex PCR, and TCRdb holds only the in-frame ones, with some missing. The sample records some 120,000 clones, 80% to 90% being singletons. Germline CDR1 SNHLY, CDR2 FYNNEI. The CDR3 consists of 15 residues. V shed 5 bases, J shed 4 bases, and the junction held 10 bases outside the gene matches. This clonotype originated in a man aged 55-75 years with urothelial cancer. The chain employs TRBV2 and TRBJ2-7; 8 bases agree with TRBD2. Material: PBMCs, obtained around atezolizumab (anti-PD-L1) treatment. CDR3 nucleotide sequence: TGTGCCAGCAGTCCGTCAGCGGGAGCACGTTACGAGCAGTACTTC. The encoded protein is CASSPSAGARYEQYF.